These 18 T cell receptor beta chains share one sample of origin, sequenced in a study of spatial heterogeneity in lung cancer. Study-wide results and caveats: Mutation counts in tumors were tracked by counts of expanded intratumoral alpha and beta TCRs.

Time point noted: sample taken at primary tumor resection. TCRdb called the 5' RACE reads again in MiXCR, with one record for every CDR3 protein. Among 2,900 or so distinct CDR3 sequences, about 5.1% were seen once, and the ten largest hold 15% to 20%. Antigens for these TCRs are unknown. Sequences were derived from lung tumor tissue, sampled at surgery. The receptors come from a male donor with early-stage non-small cell lung cancer.

In its sample, this clonotype was seen many times. This chain connects TRBV4-3 to TRBJ1-4; D gene ambiguous. Trimming stripped 1 base from V and 6 bases from J, with 12 bases between. The length of the CDR3 is 15 residues. Germline V gives CDR1 LGHNA, CDR2 YSLEER. The CDR3 reads CASSQGSWKDEKLFF. The CDR3 bases are TGCGCCAGCAGCCAAGGGAGTTGGAAGGATGAAAAACTGTTTTTT.

This chain links TRBV6-6 with TRBJ2-5, with 12 bases fitting TRBD1. The CDR3 runs to 14 residues. The germline CDR1 and CDR2 sequences are MNHNY and SVGAGI (reference sequence). J lost 9 bases, V lost 8 bases, and 10 bases had no gene match. This CDR3 reads CASCSGTGGRAQYF. The CDR3 DNA reads as TGTGCCAGCTGCTCCGGGACAGGGGGCCGTGCCCAGTACTTC.

Within the sample, this clonotype is medium-sized (0.01 to 0.1%). V and J are TRBV5-4 and TRBJ2-2; no firm D call. Germline V gene sequence: CDR1 SGHNT, CDR2 YYREEE (reference sequence). Trimming pared 2 bases from V and 2 bases from J, leaving 13 bases between. The CDR3 loop spans 16 amino acids. The CDR3 protein is CASSLGQNRNTGELFF. Here the CDR3 DNA reads TGTGCCAGCAGCTTAGGGCAGAATCGTAACACCGGGGAGCTGTTTTTT.

This clonotype was found many times. J is TRBJ1-2 and V is TRBV6-5; TRBD1 is a possible D gene (6 bases). The CDR3 has 13 amino acids. Trimming pared 8 bases from V and 4 bases from J, leaving 14 bases between. CDR1 MNHEY and CDR2 SVGAGI come from the germline V gene. The CDR3 reads CASGGGVLYGYTF. The CDR3 DNA follows: TGTGCCAGCGGGGGCGGAGTCCTCTATGGCTACACCTTC.

This clonotype was found many times. The chain couples TRBV7-9 to TRBJ2-3, with D possibly called TRBD1 or TRBD2 (5 bases each). In germline, CDR1 is SEHNR, CDR2 FQNEAQ (reference sequence). This CDR3 contains 17 residues. Between the trimmed V and J ends, which lost 5 bases and 3 bases, there was a span of 21 bases. The CDR3: CASSTPTGTRGTDTQYF. The CDR3 bases are TGTGCCAGCAGCACCCCCACCGGGACCCGAGGGACAGATACGCAGTATTTT.

In its sample, this clonotype ranks as medium-sized. J is TRBJ1-5 and V is TRBV6-9; tentatively, D is TRBD1 (5 bases). Germline CDR1 reads MNHGY; CDR2 reads SVAAGI. The CDR3 consists of 16 residues. Trimming took off 5 bases at V and 6 bases at J, with 20 bases between the two ends. The CDR3 here is CASSHPGRAWGQPQHF. In nucleotides, the CDR3 is TGTGCCAGCAGTCACCCGGGACGCGCTTGGGGTCAGCCCCAGCATTTT.

To note about this clonotype: It may be a read error: a sequence one base away is much more abundant. The J gene is TRBJ2-2, the V gene TRBV6-5, with no clear D. The CDR3 length is 14 residues. V was shortened by 0 bases and J by 4 bases, with 6 bases between the two germline ends. Germline V gene data show CDR1 as MNHEY and CDR2 as SVGAGI. CDR3 in amino acids: CASSYSWCTGELFF. The CDR3 bases are TGTGCCAGCAGTTACTCTTGGTGCACCGGGGAGCTGTTTTTT.

Judged by abundance, this clonotype is medium-sized. V is TRBV7-9 and J is TRBJ2-2; possibly TRBD1 or TRBD2 for D (6 bases each). V was shortened by 5 bases and J by 0 bases, with 16 bases between the two germline ends. CDR3 length: 17 amino acids. Per germline, CDR1 SEHNR and CDR2 FQNEAQ (reference sequence). Written as DNA, the CDR3 is TGTGCCAGCAGCCCTCGAGGGGGACTCTCGAACACCGGGGAGCTGTTTTTT. It is translated as CASSPRGGLSNTGELFF. The full variable domain, its missing parts supplied by reference TRBV7-9 and TRBJ2-2, is DTGVSQNPRHKITKRGQNVTFRCDPISEHNRLYWYRQTLGQGPEFLTYFQNEAQLEKSRLLSDRFSAERPKGSFSTLEIQRTEQGDSAMYLCASSPRGGLSNTGELFFGEGSRLTVL.

This clonotype was observed a few times. The chain recombines TRBV6-1 with TRBJ2-2; TRBD2 might be the D (5 bases). V was trimmed by 6 bases and J by 2 bases, leaving 10 bases between them. This CDR3 comprises 14 residues. CDR1 and CDR2 (germline): MNHNS, SASEGT. CDR3 residues: CASSGISNTGELFF. The CDR3 DNA sequence: TGTGCCAGCAGCGGGATATCAAACACCGGGGAGCTGTTTTTT.

This clonotype is deemed medium-sized. The chain links TRBV7-8 to TRBJ1-2; tentative D call: TRBD1 (6 bases). Per the germline V gene, CDR1 is SGHVS and CDR2 is FQNEAQ. This CDR3 has 15 residues. The V and J ends lost 1 base and 4 bases respectively, with 13 bases between them. The CDR3 sequence: CASSLVGGRAYGYTF. The CDR3 DNA reads as TGTGCCAGCAGCTTAGTTGGGGGGCGCGCCTATGGCTACACCTTC.

This clonotype ranks as hyperexpanded. The gene calls are TRBV29-1 and TRBJ1-1; D unresolved. Trimming cost V 6 bases and J 4 bases, with 15 bases left between them. Germline loops: CDR1 SQVTM, CDR2 ANQGSEA. This CDR3 comprises 13 residues. CDR3 sequence reads: CSVTEGSGTEAFF. The CDR3 DNA is TGCAGCGTCACGGAGGGATCGGGCACTGAAGCTTTCTTT.

CDR3: CASSQAPTGSETQYF. DNA for the CDR3: TGCGCCAGCAGTCAAGCGCCGACAGGGAGCGAGACCCAGTACTTC. This sequence joins TRBV23-1 and TRBJ2-5; 7 bases fit TRBD1. TRBV23-1 is marked as an open reading frame, function uncertain. The CDR3 is 15 residues long. J gave up 5 bases and V 2 bases, and 8 bases lay outside the gene matches.

By share of the sample, this clonotype is medium-sized. J is TRBJ2-3 and V is TRBV25-1; 7 bases fit TRBD2. The CDR3 is 16 residues long. J lost 1 base, V lost 3 bases, and 7 bases had no gene match. The germline V gene has CDR1 MGHDK and CDR2 SYGVNS. CDR3 sequence: CASSDVGGRGTDTQYF. The CDR3 DNA sequence: TGTGCCAGCAGTGATGTAGGAGGGAGGGGCACAGATACGCAGTATTTT.

This clonotype was observed at least ten times. The rearrangement uses TRBV28 and TRBJ2-5; 10 bases fit TRBD2. J was trimmed by 5 bases and V by 7 bases; bases with no gene match: 4. The V gene's germline CDR1 is MDHEN and CDR2 SYDVKM. The CDR3 has 13 residues. For the CDR3, the DNA is TGTGCCAGCAAAGCGGGAGGGCCGGAGACCCAGTACTTC. Its translation is CASKAGGPETQYF.

This clonotype ranks as large. The V and J genes are TRBV20-1 and TRBJ2-3, with D possibly being TRBD2 (6 bases). Trimming pared 5 bases from V and 3 bases from J, leaving 12 bases between. Germline values: CDR1 DFQATT, CDR2 SNEGSKA (reference sequence). This CDR3 has 13 amino acids. CDR3 in DNA: TGCAGTGCTGGGGCTAGCGTGACAGATACGCAGTATTTT. Its translation: CSAGASVTDTQYF.

By proportion, this clonotype is medium-sized (0.01 to 0.1%). V and J are TRBV10-1 and TRBJ2-7; a possible D gene is TRBD1 (5 bases). This CDR3 region has 15 residues. Germline V gene sequence: CDR1 WNHNN, CDR2 SYGVQD (reference sequence). Between the trimmed V and J ends, which lost 5 bases and 2 bases, there was a span of 16 bases. CDR3: CASSPGPKGPYEQYF. DNA for the CDR3: TGCGCCAGCAGTCCTGGACCCAAGGGGCCCTACGAGCAGTACTTC.

This clonotype was seen repeatedly, ten times or more. The V and J genes are TRBV28 and TRBJ2-2, with a weak D call TRBD1 (5 bases). V lost 5 bases, J lost 5 bases, and 9 bases lay in between. In germline, CDR1 is MDHEN, CDR2 SYDVKM. The CDR3 loop spans 13 amino acids. The CDR3 sequence is CASSPTATGELFF. The CDR3 nucleotides are TGTGCCAGCAGTCCGACAGCTACCGGGGAGCTGTTTTTT.

By proportion, this clonotype is medium-sized. V usage is TRBV5-6 and J usage is TRBJ2-7, with no clear D. Germline loops: CDR1 SGHDT, CDR2 YYEEEE. The CDR3 runs 12 residues. Trimming took off 3 bases at V and 3 bases at J, with 7 bases between the two ends. The CDR3 loop reads CASSSPYYEQYF. The DNA of the CDR3 is TGTGCCAGCAGCTCGCCTTACTACGAGCAGTACTTC.